Listed below are T cell receptor beta chains from one sample, sequenced in a study of shared clonotypes between healthy human individuals. The method was immunoSEQ multiplex PCR; TCRdb's version includes in-frame clones alone and lacks a portion of them. The data hold around 1,900,000 clones, with over 85% observed a single time. Sequenced input: naive CD8+ T cells from PBMCs. The receptors shown here come from a man aged 18 to 30 in good health. Some clones in this sample may be carry-over from other donors' samples. Each CDR3 is given with its conserved first and last residue. D genes are given only for firm matches. Some rows mark clone size as missing; the rest say once, few, many or name a class of expanded clone.

size: NA; V: TRBV4-3; J: TRBJ1-4; D: NA; DNA: TGCGCCAGCAGCCGCCTGACCCGTGTAAAAGCGGCCGGTAGTGAAAAACTGTTTTTT; CDR3: CASSRLTRVKAAGSEKLFF
size: once; V: TRBV25-1; J: TRBJ2-5; D: NA; DNA: TGTGCCGCTGCATCGGCAGGAGTGGAGACCCAGTACTTC; CDR3: CAAASAGVETQYF
size: NA; V: TRBV28; J: TRBJ2-2; D: NA; DNA: TGTGCCAGCAGTGTGCGGAGGGGGAACACCGGGGAGCTGTTTTTT; CDR3: CASSVRRGNTGELFF
size: NA; V: TRBV10-3; J: TRBJ2-2; D: TRBD2; DNA: TGTGCCATTCCGGGACTAGGGGCCACCGGGGAGCTGTTTTTT; CDR3: CAIPGLGATGELFF
size: NA; V: TRBV25-1; J: TRBJ1-4; D: NA; DNA: TGTGCCAGCAGCTGGACTGGCGAAAAACTGTTTTTT; CDR3: CASSWTGEKLFF
size: NA; V: TRBV5-6; J: TRBJ2-7; D: NA; DNA: TGTGCCAGCACCCTCTTAAGGGCTTCAGGGGAGCAGTACTTC; CDR3: CASTLLRASGEQYF
size: once; V: TRBV11-2; J: TRBJ2-5; D: TRBD2; DNA: TGTGCCAGCAGCTTATACTTTTTGGGACTAGCTCTACAAGAGACCCAGTACTTC; CDR3: CASSLYFLGLALQETQYF
size: NA; V: TRBV7-9; J: TRBJ2-3; D: NA; DNA: TGTGCCAGCAGCCAGACTCGAGGTGTTGGTAGCACAGATACGCAGTATTTT; CDR3: CASSQTRGVGSTDTQYF
size: NA; V: TRBV6-5; J: TRBJ2-3; D: TRBD1; DNA: TGTGCCAGCAGTTACTACGGACAGGGAGCGGCAGATACGCAGTATTTT; CDR3: CASSYYGQGAADTQYF
size: NA; V: TRBV4-1; J: TRBJ2-5; D: TRBD2; DNA: TGCGCCAGCAGCCTCGTGCAGCGGGAGGGCCCCCAAGAGACCCAGTACTTC; CDR3: CASSLVQREGPQETQYF
size: NA; V: TRBV7-9; J: TRBJ1-5; D: TRBD1; DNA: TGTGCCAGCAGCTCGGACAGGGTGGGGAGCAATCAGCCCCAGCATTTT; CDR3: CASSSDRVGSNQPQHF
size: NA; V: TRBV6-5; J: TRBJ2-7; D: TRBD1; DNA: TGTGCCAGCAGTCCCCGGACAGGGTCCCCATACGAGCAGTACTTC; CDR3: CASSPRTGSPYEQYF
size: NA; V: TRBV4-1; J: TRBJ2-2; D: NA; DNA: TGCGCCAGCAGCCAGGGTCTCAGGGGAGCCGGGGAGCTGTTTTTT; CDR3: CASSQGLRGAGELFF
size: few; V: TRBV28; J: TRBJ1-5; D: NA; DNA: TGTGCCAGCGCTGTAATAGGCAATCAGCCCCAGCATTTT; CDR3: CASAVIGNQPQHF
size: NA; V: TRBV5-6; J: TRBJ1-1; D: NA; DNA: TGTGCCAGCACTACCCCGAGGAGTAACACTGAAGCTTTCTTT; CDR3: CASTTPRSNTEAFF
size: NA; V: TRBV29-1; J: TRBJ2-3; D: NA; DNA: TGCAGCGTTGAAGGAACAGATACGCAGTATTTT; CDR3: CSVEGTDTQYF
size: NA; V: TRBV29-1; J: TRBJ1-1; D: NA; DNA: TGCAGCGCACAAGGAACCGGGAGACAGGTCCCGGATACTGAAGCTTTCTTT; CDR3: CSAQGTGRQVPDTEAFF
size: NA; V: TRBV7-9; J: TRBJ2-1; D: TRBD2; DNA: TGTGCCAGCAGCAGCCTCCTAGCGGAGACCTACAATGAGCAGTTCTTC; CDR3: CASSSLLAETYNEQFF
size: NA; V: TRBV5-1; J: TRBJ1-1; D: NA; DNA: TGCGCCAGCAGCTTGCATGGGGGTCTCAGTAACACTGAAGCTTTCTTT; CDR3: CASSLHGGLSNTEAFF
size: NA; V: TRBV5-1; J: TRBJ2-1; D: TRBD2; DNA: TGCGCCAGCAGCTTGGATATGGAACTAGCGGGCTCCTACAATGAGCAGTTCTTC; CDR3: CASSLDMELAGSYNEQFF
size: NA; V: TRBV6-4; J: TRBJ2-7; D: NA; DNA: TGTGCCAGCACCATACAGGGGCGGGAGGACTCCTACGAGCAGTACTTC; CDR3: CASTIQGREDSYEQYF
size: NA; V: TRBV27; J: TRBJ2-7; D: TRBD2; DNA: TGTGCCAGCAGTTACACGGGACTAACAATCTACGAGCAGTACTTC; CDR3: CASSYTGLTIYEQYF
size: NA; V: TRBV27; J: TRBJ2-2; D: TRBD1; DNA: TGTGCCAGCAGTTTTATATCAGGGGGCTTCTTCCAGACCGGGGAGCTGTTTTTT; CDR3: CASSFISGGFFQTGELFF
size: NA; V: TRBV5-6; J: TRBJ1-6; D: TRBD1; DNA: TGTGCCAGCAGCTTGGCGACAGGGACTAATTCACCCCTCCACTTT; CDR3: CASSLATGTNSPLHF